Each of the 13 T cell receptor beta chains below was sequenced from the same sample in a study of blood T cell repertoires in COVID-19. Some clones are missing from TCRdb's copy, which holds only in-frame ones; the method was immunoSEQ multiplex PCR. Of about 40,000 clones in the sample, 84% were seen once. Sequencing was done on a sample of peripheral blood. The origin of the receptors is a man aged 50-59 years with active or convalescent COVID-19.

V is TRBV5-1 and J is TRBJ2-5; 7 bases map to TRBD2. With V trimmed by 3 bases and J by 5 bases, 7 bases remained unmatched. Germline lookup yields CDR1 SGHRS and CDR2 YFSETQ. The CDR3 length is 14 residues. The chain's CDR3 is CASSSGRAGETQYF. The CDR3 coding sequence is TGCGCCAGCAGCTCGGGGAGGGCAGGGGAGACCCAGTACTTC. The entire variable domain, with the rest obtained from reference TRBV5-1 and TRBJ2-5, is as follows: KAGVTQTPRYLIKTRGQQVTLSCSPISGHRSVSWYQQTPGQGLQFLFEYFSETQRNKGNFPGRFSGRQFSNSRSEMNVSTLELGDSALYLCASSSGRAGETQYFGPGTRLLVL.

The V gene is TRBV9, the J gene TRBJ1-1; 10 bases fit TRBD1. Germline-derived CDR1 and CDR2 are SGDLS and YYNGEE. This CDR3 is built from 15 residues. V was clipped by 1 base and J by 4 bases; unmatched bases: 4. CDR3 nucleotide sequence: TGTGCCAGCAGCGTAACTGGACAGGGGGGCACTGAAGCTTTCTTT. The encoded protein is CASSVTGQGGTEAFF.

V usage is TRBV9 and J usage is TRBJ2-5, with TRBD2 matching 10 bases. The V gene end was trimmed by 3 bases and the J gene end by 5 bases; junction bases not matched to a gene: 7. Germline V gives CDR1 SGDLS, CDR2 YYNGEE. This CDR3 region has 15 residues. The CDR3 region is CASSEAGTSVETQYF. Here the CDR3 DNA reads TGTGCCAGCAGCGAAGCCGGGACTAGCGTGGAGACCCAGTACTTC.

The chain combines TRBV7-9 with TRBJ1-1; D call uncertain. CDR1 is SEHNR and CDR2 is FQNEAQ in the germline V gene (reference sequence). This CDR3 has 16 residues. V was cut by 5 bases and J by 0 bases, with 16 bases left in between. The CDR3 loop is CASSDFEERMNTEAFF. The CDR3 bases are TGTGCCAGCAGCGACTTTGAGGAGAGAATGAACACTGAAGCTTTCTTT. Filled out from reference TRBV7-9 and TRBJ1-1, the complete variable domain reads DTGVSQNPRHKITKRGQNVTFRCDPISEHNRLYWYRQTLGQGPEFLTYFQNEAQLEKSRLLSDRFSAERPKGSFSTLEIQRTEQGDSAMYLCASSDFEERMNTEAFFGQGTRLTVV.

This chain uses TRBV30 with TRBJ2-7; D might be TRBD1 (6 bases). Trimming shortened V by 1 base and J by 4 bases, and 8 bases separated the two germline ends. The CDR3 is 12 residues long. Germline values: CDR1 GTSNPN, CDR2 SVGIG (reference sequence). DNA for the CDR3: TGTGCCTGGAGTGGGACAGCTTACGAGCAGTACTTC. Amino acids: CAWSGTAYEQYF.

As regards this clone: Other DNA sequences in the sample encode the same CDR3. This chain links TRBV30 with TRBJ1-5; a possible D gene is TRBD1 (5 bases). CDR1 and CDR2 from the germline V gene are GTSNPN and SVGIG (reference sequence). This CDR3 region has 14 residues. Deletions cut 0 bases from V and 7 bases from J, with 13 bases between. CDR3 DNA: TGTGCCTGGAGTGTAGCGGGGGGACGGCAGCCCCAGCATTTT. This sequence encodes CAWSVAGGRQPQHF. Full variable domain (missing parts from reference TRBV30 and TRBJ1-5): SQTIHQWPATLVQPVGSPLSLECTVEGTSNPNLYWYRQAAGRGLQLLFYSVGIGQISSEVPQNLSASRPQDRQFILSSKKLLLSDSGFYLCAWSVAGGRQPQHFGDGTRLSIL.

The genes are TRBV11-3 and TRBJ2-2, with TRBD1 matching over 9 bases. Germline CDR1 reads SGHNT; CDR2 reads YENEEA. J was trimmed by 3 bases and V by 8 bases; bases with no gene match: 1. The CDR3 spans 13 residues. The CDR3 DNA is TGTGCCAGCCGGGACAGGGACACCGGGGAGCTGTTTTTT. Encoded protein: CASRDRDTGELFF.

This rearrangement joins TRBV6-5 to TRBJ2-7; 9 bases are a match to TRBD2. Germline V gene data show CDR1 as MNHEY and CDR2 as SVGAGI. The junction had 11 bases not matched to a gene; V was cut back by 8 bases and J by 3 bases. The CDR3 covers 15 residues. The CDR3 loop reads CASSGAGGRRYEQYF. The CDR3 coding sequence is TGTGCCAGCTCGGGAGCGGGGGGCCGTCGCTACGAGCAGTACTTC.

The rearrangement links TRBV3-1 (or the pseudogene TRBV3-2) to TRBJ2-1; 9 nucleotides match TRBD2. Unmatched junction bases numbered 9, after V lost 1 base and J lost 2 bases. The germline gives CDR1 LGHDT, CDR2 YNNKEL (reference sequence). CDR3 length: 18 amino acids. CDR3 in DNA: TGTGCCAGCAGCCAAGGAAGCGGGGGGCACATCCCCTACAATGAGCAGTTCTTC. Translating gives CASSQGSGGHIPYNEQFF.

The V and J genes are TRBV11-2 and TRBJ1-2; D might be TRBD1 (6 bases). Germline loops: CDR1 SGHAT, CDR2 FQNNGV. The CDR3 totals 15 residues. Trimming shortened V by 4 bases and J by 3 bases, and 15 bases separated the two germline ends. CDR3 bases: TGTGCCAGCAGCTCCTGGGACACGGCTGACTATGGCTACACCTTC. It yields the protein CASSSWDTADYGYTF.

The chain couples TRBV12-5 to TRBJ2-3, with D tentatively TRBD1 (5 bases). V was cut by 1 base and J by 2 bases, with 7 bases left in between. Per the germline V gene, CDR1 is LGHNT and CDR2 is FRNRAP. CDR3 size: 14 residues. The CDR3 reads CASGLDRLTDTQYF. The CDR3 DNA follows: TGTGCTAGTGGTTTGGACAGGCTCACAGATACGCAGTATTTT.

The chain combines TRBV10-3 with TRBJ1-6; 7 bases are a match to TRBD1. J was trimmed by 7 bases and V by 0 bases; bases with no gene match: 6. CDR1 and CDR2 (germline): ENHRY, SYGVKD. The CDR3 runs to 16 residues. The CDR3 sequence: CAISESRQGINSPLHF. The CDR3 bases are TGTGCCATCAGTGAGTCGAGACAGGGCATCAATTCACCCCTCCACTTT.

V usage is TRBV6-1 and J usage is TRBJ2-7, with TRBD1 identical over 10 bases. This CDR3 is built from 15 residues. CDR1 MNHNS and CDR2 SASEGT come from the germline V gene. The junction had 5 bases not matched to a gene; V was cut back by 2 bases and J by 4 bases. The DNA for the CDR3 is TGTGCCAGCAGTGAATTCAGGGGACAGGGGTACGAGCAGTACTTC. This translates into CASSEFRGQGYEQYF.